The 13 T cell receptor beta chains in this list originate from one sample, sequenced in a study of breast tumors, draining lymph nodes, adjacent tissues. TCRdb analysed the multiplex PCR reads with MiXCR anew, one entry per CDR3 protein. The table includes 20,000 or so distinct CDR3 sequences, around 50% detected once. Sequencing was carried out using breast tumor tissue. The source of these receptors is a female donor with breast cancer. Some clones in this sample may be carry-over from other donors' samples.

In its sample, this clonotype was seen many times. This sequence joins TRBV20-1 and TRBJ2-7; 12 bases are shared with TRBD2. Germline lookup yields CDR1 DFQATT and CDR2 SNEGSKA (reference sequence). CDR3 length: 17 amino acids. V was pared by 3 bases and J by 1 base, with 10 bases of the junction left unmatched. This chain's CDR3 is CSARGLAGGVESYEQYF. For the CDR3, the DNA is TGCAGTGCTAGGGGTCTAGCGGGAGGGGTGGAGTCCTACGAGCAGTACTTC.

This clonotype has at least ten counts. The chain joins TRBV5-8 to TRBJ2-3, with TRBD1 matching 8 bases. The CDR3 contains 13 residues. In germline, CDR1 is SGHTS, CDR2 YDEGEE. J lost 7 bases, V lost 4 bases, and 5 bases had no gene match. This CDR3 is CASSRGQVNTQYF. The CDR3 DNA sequence: TGTGCCAGCAGCAGGGGACAGGTGAATACGCAGTATTTT.

This clonotype was detected ten times or more. V usage is TRBV20-1 and J usage is TRBJ1-1; D perhaps matches TRBD1 (5 bases). Deletions cut 6 bases from V and 1 base from J, with 15 bases between. Germline V CDR1 and CDR2: DFQATT, SNEGSKA (reference sequence). This CDR3 has 14 residues. DNA for the CDR3: TGCAGTGCCGGCGGACATTTTGCGAACACTGAAGCTTTCTTT. Translated, it gives CSAGGHFANTEAFF.

This clonotype was observed at least ten times. It may be a read error: a sequence one base away is much more abundant. The chain combines TRBV9 with TRBJ1-2, with 7 positions matching TRBD1. The CDR3 is 15 amino acids. CDR1 is SGDLS and CDR2 is YYNGEE in the germline V gene. CDR3 residues: CASSVGDSSNYGSTF. CDR3 DNA sequence: TGTGCCAGCAGCGTAGGGGACAGCTCTAACTATGGCTCCACCTTC. Complete variable domain (other parts from reference TRBV9 and TRBJ1-2): DSGVTQTPKHLITATGQRVTLRCSPRSGDLSVYWYQQSLDQGLQFLIQYYNGEERAKGNILERFSAQQFPDLHSELNLSSLELGDSALYFCASSVGDSSNYGSTFGSGTRLTVV.

This clonotype occurred many times. The chain has TRBV19 and TRBJ2-5, with D possibly matching TRBD2 (6 bases). Trimming pared 3 bases from V and 1 base from J, leaving 9 bases between. From germline, CDR1 is LNHDA and CDR2 SQIVND (reference sequence). This CDR3 is 14 amino acids long. The CDR3 region is CASSISGGQETQYF. The CDR3, as DNA: TGTGCCAGTAGTATTAGCGGTGGCCAAGAGACCCAGTACTTC.

This clonotype rates as medium-sized. The chain combines TRBV20-1 with TRBJ2-7; TRBD2 agrees at 7 bases. The CDR3 runs 14 residues. The V gene end was trimmed by 3 bases and the J gene end by 2 bases; junction bases not matched to a gene: 7. CDR1 and CDR2 from the germline V gene are DFQATT and SNEGSKA (reference sequence). The chain's CDR3 is CSASRGSRTYEQYF. The CDR3 DNA sequence: TGCAGTGCTAGCCGCGGGAGTCGGACCTACGAGCAGTACTTC.

The table lists this clonotype with many counts. At one of its ends the junction is not consistent with the germline gene, which may arise from a read error. The rearrangement uses TRBV20-1 and TRBJ2-1; D is unclear. Germline V gene sequence: CDR1 DFQATT, CDR2 SNEGSKA (reference sequence). This CDR3 region has 11 residues. The CDR3 sequence: CSASRYNEQSF. In DNA form, the CDR3 reads TGCAGTGCTAGCAGATACAATGAACAGTCCTTC.

The table lists this clonotype with many counts. The CDR3, as DNA: TGTGCCAGCAGTTTATCGGTCGGGAGGGCCTTTTACGAGCAGTACTTC. This translates into CASSLSVGRAFYEQYF. V and J are TRBV27 and TRBJ2-7; TRBD2 aligns across 8 bases. The germline V gene has CDR1 MNHEY and CDR2 SMNVEV (reference sequence). The CDR3 totals 16 residues. With V trimmed by 0 bases and J by 4 bases, 8 bases remained unmatched.

This chain connects TRBV5-6 to TRBJ2-7; the match to TRBD2 covers 15 bases. CDR3 length equals 15 residues. Per the germline V gene, CDR1 is SGHDT and CDR2 is YYEEEE. The V segment lost 5 bases and the J segment 5 bases; nucleotides outside the gene matches: 5. In nucleotides, the CDR3 is TGTGCCAGCAGTCCCGGGACTAGCGGGAGGCACGAGCAGTACTTC. It encodes CASSPGTSGRHEQYF.

By sample share, this clonotype is medium-sized. The chain combines TRBV15 with TRBJ2-1, with TRBD1 matching over 7 bases. Germline assignment: CDR1 LNHNV and CDR2 YYDKDF (reference sequence). The CDR3 length is 17 residues. With 0 bases clipped from V and 0 bases from J, the junction kept 5 bases outside the gene matches. The CDR3 reads CATSRDRTGNSYNEQFF. DNA for the CDR3: TGTGCCACCAGCAGAGATCGGACAGGCAACTCCTACAATGAGCAGTTCTTC.

The V and J genes are TRBV7-9 and TRBJ2-7; a weak D match, TRBD1 (6 bases). V was shortened by 5 bases and J by 2 bases, with 10 bases between the two germline ends. Germline assignment: CDR1 SEHNR and CDR2 FQNEAQ (reference sequence). The CDR3 consists of 13 residues. The CDR3 loop reads CASSRTETYEQYF. The CDR3 region has the DNA TGTGCCAGCAGCCGGACAGAGACCTACGAGCAGTACTTC.

This clonotype was detected many times. The V and J genes are TRBV28 and TRBJ2-3; tentative D call: TRBD2 (5 bases). CDR1 is MDHEN and CDR2 is SYDVKM in the germline V gene. V gave up 7 bases and J gave up 2 bases, with 16 bases separating them. The CDR3 runs 15 residues. The CDR3 sequence is CASMRAAAITDTQYF. The CDR3 DNA is TGTGCCAGCATGAGGGCGGCAGCCATCACAGATACGCAGTATTTT.

Relative to its sample, this clonotype is medium-sized. J is TRBJ1-2 and V is TRBV29-1, with a weak D call TRBD1 (6 bases). This CDR3 region has 13 residues. Between the trimmed V and J ends, which lost 4 bases and 5 bases, there was a span of 14 bases. In germline, CDR1 is SQVTM, CDR2 ANQGSEA. CDR3 coding DNA: TGCAGCGTTGCCCTAAGGGGGGAATATGGCTACACCTTC. Protein: CSVALRGEYGYTF.